The entry below gives a single T cell receptor beta chain sequence along with its context. The CDR3 is made up of 16 amino acids. Germline-derived CDR1 and CDR2 are MGHDK and SYGVNS. V was clipped by 6 bases and J by 4 bases, with 21 bases between them. The entry originates in a study of Graves' ophthalmopathy and Graves' hyperthyroidism. Under 3 months in duration, the ophthalmopathy in affected donors had moderate-to-severe activity, CAS ≥3 and NOSPECS ≥4. Patients with other autoimmune diseases, uncontrolled infections, pregnancy or lactation were excluded. Thyroid ultrasound, orbital computed tomography, TRAb, serum thyroxine and clinical symptoms formed the basis of diagnosis. The authors used Ficoll-Paque density gradient centrifugation to separate PBMCs. The input was approximately 10 ml of fresh peripheral blood. From RNA, the CDR3 regions of TCR beta chains were amplified and sequenced. HTBI primers served in a first-round RT-PCR, which a second-round multiplex PCR followed. In TCRdb, the multiplex PCR reads were re-called with MiXCR into one record per CDR3 protein. The sample records hundreds of thousands of distinct CDR3 sequences, just over 40% being singletons.

This TCR derives from an adult man with Graves' ophthalmopathy. Source material: peripheral blood. The rearrangement links TRBV25-1 to TRBJ1-1; TRBD1 is a possible D gene (5 bases). The CDR3 reads CASSPGVGVQSTEAFF. The CDR3 DNA reads TGTGCCAGCAGCCCGGGGGTAGGGGTACAGAGCACTGAAGCTTTCTTT.